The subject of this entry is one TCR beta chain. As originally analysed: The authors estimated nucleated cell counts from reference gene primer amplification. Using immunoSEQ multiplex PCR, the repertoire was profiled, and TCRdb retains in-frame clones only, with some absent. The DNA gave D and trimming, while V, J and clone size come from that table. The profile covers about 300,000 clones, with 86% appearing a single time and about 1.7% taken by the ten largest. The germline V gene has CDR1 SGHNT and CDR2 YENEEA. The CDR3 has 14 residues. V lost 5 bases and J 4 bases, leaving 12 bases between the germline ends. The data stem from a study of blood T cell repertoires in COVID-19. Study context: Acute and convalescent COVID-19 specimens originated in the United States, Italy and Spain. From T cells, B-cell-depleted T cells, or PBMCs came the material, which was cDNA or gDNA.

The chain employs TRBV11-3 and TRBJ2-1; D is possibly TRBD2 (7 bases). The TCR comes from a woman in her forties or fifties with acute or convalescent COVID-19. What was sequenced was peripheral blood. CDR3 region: CASSQGGGYNEQFF. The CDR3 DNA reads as TGTGCCAGCAGCCAGGGAGGGGGGTACAATGAGCAGTTCTTC.